Described below is a single T cell receptor beta chain sequence and its context. The antigen is undetermined. CDR1 is MNHEY and CDR2 is SVGEGT in the germline V gene. The CDR3 runs to 15 residues. V lost 5 bases and J 0 bases, leaving 12 bases between the germline ends. This specimen belongs to a study of response to subunit inactivated influenza vaccine. TCRdb itself ran the RT-PCR reads through MiXCR, one entry per CDR3 protein. In the table there are 610,000 or so distinct CDR3 sequences, 12% to 15% of which are singletons. Whole-study findings and limits: Authors proposed each seasonal influenza vaccination draws in few new T cells.

This chain links TRBV6-2 or TRBV6-3 with TRBJ2-3; possible D gene TRBD2, 5 bases. This sequence originates from a man in his fifties or sixties who received an inactivated influenza vaccine. This specimen was PBMCs from blood, taken 11 to 12 days after vaccination. This CDR3 reads CASSGLISSTDTQYF. The CDR3 region has the DNA TGTGCCAGCAGTGGACTTATTTCTAGCACAGATACGCAGTATTTT.